The 12 T cell receptor beta chains below all came from one sample that was sequenced in a study of neurological immune-mediated disorders. In TCRdb, the 5' RACE reads were re-called with MiXCR into one record per CDR3 protein. The sample has tens of thousands of distinct CDR3 sequences, around 4.8% seen once. Sample: PBMCs. These receptors were collected from a woman in her 70s with multiple sclerosis.

Ten or more counts support this clonotype. CDR3 amino acids: CASSQESGTGNQPQHF. The CDR3 coding sequence is TGCGCCAGCAGCCAAGAGTCGGGGACAGGGAATCAGCCCCAGCATTTT. The rearrangement links TRBV4-1 to TRBJ1-5; 9 nucleotides line up with TRBD1. The germline V gene encodes CDR1 MGHRA and CDR2 YSYEKL. J lost 4 bases, V lost 0 bases, and 4 bases had no gene match. There are 16 residues in the CDR3.

As for this clonotype: At one of its ends the junction is not consistent with the germline gene, which may arise from a read error. The chain has TRBV7-8 and TRBJ2-1, with D possibly being TRBD2 (6 bases). Germline CDR1 and CDR2: SGHVS and FQNEAQ. The CDR3 sequence is 16 residues long. CDR3 nucleotides: TGTACCAGCAGCTCCCACCGGGACTGGCCTTACAATGAGCAGTTCTTC. As protein: CTSSSHRDWPYNEQFF.

This clonotype was seen at least ten times. The CDR3 nucleotides read TGCAGCGTACCGGTTGGACAGTCCGGAGGGACCCAGTACTTC. Translating it yields CSVPVGQSGGTQYF. The J gene is TRBJ2-5, the V gene TRBV29-1; D is perhaps TRBD1 (6 bases). V was cut by 6 bases and J by 7 bases, with 21 bases left in between. The CDR3 consists of 14 residues. Per the germline V gene, CDR1 is SQVTM and CDR2 is ANQGSEA.

This clonotype was found many times. The chain uses TRBV5-5 and TRBJ2-7; D is ambiguous. Looked up from germline, CDR1 is SGHKS and CDR2 is YYEKEE (reference sequence). V was cut by 4 bases and J by 13 bases, with 15 bases left in between. The CDR3 has 11 residues. Written as DNA, the CDR3 is TGTGCCAGCAGCCTGCAGGCCTTGGATTACTTC. Protein: CASSLQALDYF.

This clonotype was found many times. The chain links TRBV7-3 to TRBJ2-1; D possibly corresponds to TRBD2 (5 bases). The germline V and J ends were trimmed by 1 base and 6 bases, with 13 bases remaining between them. The germline CDR1 and CDR2 sequences are SGHTA and FQGTGA. The CDR3 loop spans 15 amino acids. The CDR3 protein is CASSLNVGVFNEQFF. CDR3 bases: TGTGCCAGCAGCTTAAATGTGGGAGTCTTCAATGAGCAGTTCTTC.

This clonotype was recorded many times. This sequence joins TRBV7-9 and TRBJ2-5; no definite D call. CDR3 length equals 13 residues. The germline V gene has CDR1 SEHNR and CDR2 FQNEAQ (reference sequence). V dropped 1 base and J dropped 7 bases, with 10 bases sitting between them. CDR3: CASSLDYSGTQYF. As DNA, the CDR3 is TGTGCCAGCAGCTTAGACTATAGTGGGACCCAGTACTTC.

This clonotype was observed many times. The chain is built from TRBV6-5 and TRBJ1-5, with 7 bases fitting TRBD1. The CDR3 runs 15 residues. Trimming removed 6 bases from V and 1 base from J; junction bases left unmatched: 6. Per germline, CDR1 MNHEY and CDR2 SVGAGI. The CDR3 sequence is CASRSQGSSNQPQHF. The DNA for the CDR3 is TGTGCCAGCAGGTCACAGGGGTCGAGCAATCAGCCCCAGCATTTT.

This clonotype occurred many times. The chain has TRBV29-1 and TRBJ2-1; 10 bases fit TRBD2. This CDR3 region has 18 residues. The germline gives CDR1 SQVTM, CDR2 ANQGSEA. Germline trimming cut 8 bases from V and 5 bases from J; bases unmatched to any gene: 21. CDR3 sequence reads: CSILPLSSGSFRNNEQFF. For the CDR3, the DNA is TGCAGCATTCTCCCCTTGTCTAGCGGGAGTTTTCGGAACAATGAGCAGTTCTTC.

This clonotype was counted at least ten times. This chain links TRBV20-1 with TRBJ1-1; D is uncertain. Germline assignment: CDR1 DFQATT and CDR2 SNEGSKA (reference sequence). The length of the CDR3 is 12 residues. Trimming pared 4 bases from V and 4 bases from J, leaving 10 bases between. The CDR3 region is CSAKGMVTEAFF. CDR3 DNA: TGCAGTGCTAAGGGAATGGTCACTGAAGCTTTCTTT.

Many counts were recorded for this clonotype. The chain uses TRBV9 and TRBJ2-1; 7 bases are shared with TRBD1. This CDR3 has 15 residues. The germline gives CDR1 SGDLS, CDR2 YYNGEE. Trimming cost V 3 bases and J 2 bases; bases outside gene matches: 5. The CDR3 region has the DNA TGTGCCAGCAGCGCCCGACAGGGACCCTACAATGAGCAGTTCTTC. The encoded protein is CASSARQGPYNEQFF.

This clonotype has ten or more counts. The chain carries TRBV29-1 and TRBJ1-2; no firm D call. CDR1 is SQVTM, CDR2 ANQGSEA, per germline. V gave up 0 bases and J gave up 2 bases, with 10 bases separating them. This CDR3 has 14 residues. The CDR3 sequence is CSVEDRPANYGYTF. CDR3 nucleotides: TGCAGCGTTGAAGATCGGCCAGCCAACTATGGCTACACCTTC. The whole variable domain, remainder taken from reference TRBV29-1 and TRBJ1-2, is SAVISQKPSRDICQRGTSLTIQCQVDSQVTMMFWYRQQPGQSLTLIATANQGSEATYESGFVIDKFPISRPNLTFSTLTVSNMSPEDSSIYLCSVEDRPANYGYTFGSGTRLTVV.

At least ten counts were recorded for this clonotype. The chain joins TRBV20-1 to TRBJ2-1; no reliable D call. V was cut by 4 bases and J by 5 bases, with 3 bases left in between. CDR1 and CDR2 from the germline V gene are DFQATT and SNEGSKA (reference sequence). The CDR3 runs 10 residues. The CDR3 loop reads CSATNNEQFF. CDR3 sequence (DNA): TGCAGTGCTACGAACAATGAGCAGTTCTTC.